Below are 2 T cell receptor beta chains sequenced from a single sample in a study of blood T cells in healthy people across ages. It was with a sample-barcoded 5' primer and a J-beta primer mix that a second PCR of roughly 6 to 12 cycles was run. TCRdb independently ran MiXCR on the 5' RACE reads; one entry per CDR3 protein. This sample has approximately 2,000,000 distinct CDR3 sequences, with 39% found just once. Sequencing was carried out using blood. The source of these receptors is a human donor in good health.

The gene calls are TRBV20-1 and TRBJ1-6; D call uncertain. Trimming took off 1 base at V and 7 bases at J, with 11 bases between the two ends. CDR1 is DFQATT, CDR2 SNEGSKA, per germline (reference sequence). The CDR3 runs 14 residues. CDR3 coding DNA: TGCAGTGCTAGAGTGGCGGGAGGAAATTCACCCCTCCACTTT. Its translation is CSARVAGGNSPLHF.

This clonotype has a handful of counts. The chain has TRBV3-1 and TRBJ2-4; D is undetermined. The germline CDR1 and CDR2 sequences are LGHDT and YNNKEL (reference sequence). Deletions cut 0 bases from V and 7 bases from J, with 13 bases between. The length of the CDR3 is 15 residues. CDR3 nucleotides: TGTGCCAGCAGCCAAGATCGGAGTAGCCACAACATTCAGTACTTC. Amino acid sequence: CASSQDRSSHNIQYF.